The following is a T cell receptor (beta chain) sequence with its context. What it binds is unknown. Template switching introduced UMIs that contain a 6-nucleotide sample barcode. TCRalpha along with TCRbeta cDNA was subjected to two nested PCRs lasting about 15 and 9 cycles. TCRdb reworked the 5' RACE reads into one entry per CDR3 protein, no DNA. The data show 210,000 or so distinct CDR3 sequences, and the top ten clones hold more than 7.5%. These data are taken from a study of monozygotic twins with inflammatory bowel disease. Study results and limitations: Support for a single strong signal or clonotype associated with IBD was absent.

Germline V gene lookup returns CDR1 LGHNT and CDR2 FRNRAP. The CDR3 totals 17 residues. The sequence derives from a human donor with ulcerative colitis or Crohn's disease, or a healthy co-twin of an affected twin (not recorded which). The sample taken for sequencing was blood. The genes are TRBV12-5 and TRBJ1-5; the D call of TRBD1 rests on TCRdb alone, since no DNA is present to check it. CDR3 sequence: CASGRPGTVYSNQPQHF.